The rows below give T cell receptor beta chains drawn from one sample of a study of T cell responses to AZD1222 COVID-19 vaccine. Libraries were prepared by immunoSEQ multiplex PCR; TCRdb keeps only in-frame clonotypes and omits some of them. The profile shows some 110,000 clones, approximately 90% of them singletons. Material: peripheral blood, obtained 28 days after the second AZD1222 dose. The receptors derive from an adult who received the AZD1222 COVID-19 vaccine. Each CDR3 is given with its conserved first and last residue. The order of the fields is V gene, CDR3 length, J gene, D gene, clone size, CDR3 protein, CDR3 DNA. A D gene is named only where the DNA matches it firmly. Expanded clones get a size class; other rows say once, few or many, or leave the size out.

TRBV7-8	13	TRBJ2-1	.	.	CASSSMVNNEQFF	TGTGCCAGCAGCTCTATGGTCAACAATGAGCAGTTCTTC
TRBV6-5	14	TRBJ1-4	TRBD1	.	CASSRTGGNEKLFF	TGTGCCAGCAGTCGGACAGGGGGGAATGAAAAACTGTTTTTT
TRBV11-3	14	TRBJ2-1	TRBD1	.	CASSSRQGFNEQFF	TGTGCCAGCAGCTCCAGACAGGGTTTTAATGAGCAGTTCTTC
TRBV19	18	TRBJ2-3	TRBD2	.	CASTGGLAGDRSTDTQYF	TGTGCCAGTACCGGGGGACTAGCGGGCGACCGGAGCACAGATACGCAGTATTTT
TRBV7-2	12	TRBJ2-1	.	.	CASSQTWDEQFF	TGTGCCAGCAGCCAGACTTGGGATGAGCAGTTCTTC
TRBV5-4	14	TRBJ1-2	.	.	CASSLGTVNYGYTF	TGTGCCAGCAGCTTGGGCACGGTGAACTATGGCTACACCTTC
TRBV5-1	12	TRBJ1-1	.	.	CASSPGPREAFF	TGCGCCAGCAGCCCGGGGCCCAGAGAAGCTTTCTTT
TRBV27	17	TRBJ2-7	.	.	CASSLLRGTGQGSEQYF	TGTGCCAGCAGTTTATTGAGAGGGACTGGGCAGGGGTCCGAGCAGTACTTC
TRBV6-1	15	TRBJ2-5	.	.	CASSEATGTQETQYF	TGTGCCAGCAGTGAAGCAACCGGGACCCAAGAGACCCAGTACTTC
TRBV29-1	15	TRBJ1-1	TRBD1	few	CSVSGGWGMNTEAFF	TGCAGCGTCTCAGGGGGGTGGGGCATGAACACTGAAGCTTTCTTT
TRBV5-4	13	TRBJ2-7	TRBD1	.	CASSWGQPYEQYF	TGTGCCAGCAGCTGGGGACAGCCCTACGAGCAGTACTTC
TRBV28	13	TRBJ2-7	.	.	CASSPGDAYEQYF	TGTGCCAGCAGTCCTGGGGACGCCTACGAGCAGTACTTC
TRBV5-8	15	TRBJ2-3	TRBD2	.	CATSRLAGGRDTQYF	TGTGCCACTTCAAGACTAGCGGGGGGACGAGATACGCAGTATTTT
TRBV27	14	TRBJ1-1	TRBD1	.	CASSYDRGPTEAFF	TGTGCCAGCAGTTACGACAGGGGGCCGACTGAAGCTTTCTTT
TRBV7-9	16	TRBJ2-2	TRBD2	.	CASSLLAGGRTGELFF	TGTGCCAGCAGCTTACTCGCGGGAGGGCGTACCGGGGAGCTGTTTTTT